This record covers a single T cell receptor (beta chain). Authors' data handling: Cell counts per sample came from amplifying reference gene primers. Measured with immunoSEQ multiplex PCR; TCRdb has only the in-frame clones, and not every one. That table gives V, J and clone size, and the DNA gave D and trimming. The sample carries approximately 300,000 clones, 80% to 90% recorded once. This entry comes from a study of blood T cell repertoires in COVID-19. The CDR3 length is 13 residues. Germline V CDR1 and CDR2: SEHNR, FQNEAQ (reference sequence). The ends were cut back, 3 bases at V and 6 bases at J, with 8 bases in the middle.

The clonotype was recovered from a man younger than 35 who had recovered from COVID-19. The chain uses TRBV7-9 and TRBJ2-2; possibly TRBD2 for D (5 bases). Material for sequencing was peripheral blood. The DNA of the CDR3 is TGTGCCAGCAGCTTTGCCGGGGCCGGGGAGCTGTTTTTT. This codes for CASSFAGAGELFF.